These T cell receptor beta chains were read from a single sample in a study of shared clonotypes between healthy human individuals. Profiling relied on immunoSEQ multiplex PCR, and the TCRdb table lists in-frame clones only, not all of them. The table shows around 480,000 clones, with about 80% occurring only once. Sequenced: PBMCs. The origin of the receptors is a woman between 40 and 50 years old in good health. Some clones in this sample may be carry-over from other donors' samples. CDR3s include the opening cysteine and the closing phenylalanine or tryptophan. The D gene is left open where the match is weak.

TRBV30,TRBD1,TRBJ2-3,CAYNPGQGTDTQYF
TRBV9,-,TRBJ2-2,CASSVAGADVTGELFF
TRBV27,-,TRBJ2-1,CASSTYSGNSYNEQFF
TRBV11-1,-,TRBJ1-1,CASTRNPNTEAFF
TRBV5-1,TRBD2,TRBJ2-3,CASSSTGTSGTDTQYF
TRBV5-1,-,TRBJ2-2,CASSSLGGQPNTGELFF
TRBV7-8,-,TRBJ1-4,CASSFIRVAVGNEKLFF
TRBV18,-,TRBJ2-7,CASTDANYEQYF
TRBV27,-,-,CASSLVDHGEQYF
TRBV12-5,-,TRBJ1-1,CASGQAKAGDDTEAFF
TRBV7-9,-,TRBJ1-5,CASSLESGFPQPQHF
TRBV4-2,-,TRBJ2-2,CASSQGGPGELFF
TRBV15,-,TRBJ1-5,CATSSALRENQPQHF
TRBV7-6,-,TRBJ1-2,CASSFSPPGFDYGYTF
TRBV6-4,TRBD2,TRBJ2-1,CASSLLAGAYNEQFF
TRBV29-1,-,TRBJ1-4,CSARDLGEKLFF
TRBV28,-,TRBJ2-4,CASSLYDSHAKNIQYF
TRBV6-5,-,TRBJ2-7,CASSYHGRFYEQYF
TRBV7-2,TRBD1,TRBJ1-1,CASSIQGAGITEAFF
TRBV29-1,TRBD1,TRBJ1-2,CSVLQGASRYF
TRBV5-1,-,TRBJ2-7,CATRDPPSYEQYF
TRBV6-5,-,TRBJ1-2,CASSYSVGSDGYTF
TRBV15,TRBD1,TRBJ2-3,CATNRGQGDTDTQYF
TRBV10-3,-,-,CAISESSRYYEQYF
TRBV27,-,TRBJ1-5,CASSVSPQGNQPQHF
TRBV19,TRBD1,TRBJ2-7,CASSSGQGASKSYEQYF
TRBV28,-,TRBJ1-2,CASKSPVGARGYTF
TRBV18,-,TRBJ1-1,CASSPQGFPEAFF
TRBV4-2,TRBD2,TRBJ2-2,CASSQDGSGGNTGELFF
TRBV5-1,TRBD1,TRBJ2-3,CASSTTGAPSTDTQYF
TRBV27,TRBD2,TRBJ2-7,CATRAGARVEQYF
TRBV11-2,TRBD2,TRBJ2-7,CASSPGTSLAEQYF
TRBV10-3,-,TRBJ1-2,CAISGDQNNYGYTF
TRBV10-3,TRBD2,TRBJ2-1,CAISQRESYNEQFF
TRBV2,-,TRBJ2-3,CASSAWQGGTDTQYF
TRBV5-1,TRBD1,TRBJ2-7,CASSPDRGSSYEQYF